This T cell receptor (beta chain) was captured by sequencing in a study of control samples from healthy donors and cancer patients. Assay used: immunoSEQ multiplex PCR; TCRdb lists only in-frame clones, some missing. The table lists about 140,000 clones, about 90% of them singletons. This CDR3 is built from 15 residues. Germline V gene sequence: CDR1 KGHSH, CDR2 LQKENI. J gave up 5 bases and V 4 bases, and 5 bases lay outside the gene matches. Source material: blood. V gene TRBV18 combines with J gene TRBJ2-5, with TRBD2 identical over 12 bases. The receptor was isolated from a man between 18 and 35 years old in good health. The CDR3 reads CASSHPGTSGETQYF. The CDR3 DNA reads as TGTGCCAGCTCACATCCCGGGACTAGCGGGGAGACCCAGTACTTC.